Below are 23 T cell receptor beta chains sequenced from a single sample in a study of T cell repertoires in cytomegalovirus infection (dated by TCRdb to the late 2010s). The treatment or condition label, read with the paper, signifies: in vitro stimulation with specific CMV peptide epitopes to enrich CMV-specific T cells. For these TCRs, the target antigens are not known. Instrument used: Illumina HiSeq 1500. TCRdb applied fastp at Q25 and MiXCR to the public reads, then kept only in-frame beta chains. Every CDR3 protein is listed once, alongside the most common genes and DNA of its rows. This sample is represented by 80,000 to 90,000 distinct CDR3 sequences; under 55% of them were singletons. Of the sample, about 92% is held by the ten largest clones. This sample comprised CD8+ T cells from cultured PBMCs, obtained from culture after CMV antigen stimulation. The receptors stem from a human donor in good health (CMV status not recorded). Some clones in this sample may be carry-over from other donors' samples.

CDR3: CASSEVGGRADTQYF. The CDR3 DNA reads TGTGCCAGCAGTGAAGTTGGGGGACGAGCAGATACGCAGTATTTT. The gene calls are TRBV6-1 and TRBJ2-3; D could derive from TRBD1 or TRBD2 (5 bases each). CDR3 length: 15 residues. CDR1 MNHNS and CDR2 SASEGT come from the germline V gene. Trimming stripped 1 base from V and 4 bases from J, with 12 bases between.

There are a few counts of this clonotype. The CDR3 protein is CASSSGASPYNEQFF. The CDR3 DNA is TGTGCCAGCAGCTCAGGGGCTAGTCCTTACAATGAGCAGTTCTTC. This chain uses TRBV7-2 with TRBJ2-1; D may be TRBD1 (6 bases). Trimming cost V 4 bases and J 4 bases, with 14 bases left between them. The length of the CDR3 is 15 residues. Germline-derived CDR1 and CDR2 are SGHTA and FQGNSA.

At least ten counts were recorded for this clonotype. V gene TRBV7-6 combines with J gene TRBJ2-3; D is ambiguous. CDR3 length: 14 residues. Per germline, CDR1 SGHVS and CDR2 FNYEAQ. V lost 5 bases and J lost 6, with 15 bases in between. The CDR3 bases are TGTGCCAGCAGCCTTGAAGGGTCGGTTGATACGCAGTATTTT. Amino acid sequence: CASSLEGSVDTQYF.

The rearrangement links TRBV5-4 to TRBJ2-5, with 8 bases lining up with TRBD1. CDR1 and CDR2 from the germline V gene are SGHNT and YYREEE (reference sequence). CDR3 length: 14 residues. V was pared by 5 bases and J by 2 bases, with 5 bases of the junction left unmatched. The CDR3 protein is CASRPDRGQETQYF. The DNA of the CDR3 is TGTGCCAGCAGACCCGACAGGGGACAAGAGACCCAGTACTTC.

The CDR3 spells CASSERLAGGYEQFF. CDR3 bases: TGTGCCAGCAGTGAGAGGCTAGCGGGGGGTTATGAGCAGTTCTTC. The rearrangement uses TRBV6-4 and TRBJ2-1, with 11 bases that match TRBD2. The junction had 6 bases not matched to a gene; V was cut back by 3 bases and J by 8 bases. Germline V gene lookup returns CDR1 MRHNA and CDR2 SNTAGT. The CDR3 length is 15 residues.

This clonotype appeared a few times. The DNA for the CDR3 is TGTGCCAGCAGCCGTCCGGGGACTAGCGGGGGGAACGAGCTGTTTTTT. It codes for CASSRPGTSGGNELFF. The J gene is TRBJ2-2, the V gene TRBV7-6; 15 nucleotides line up with TRBD2. The CDR3 sequence is 16 residues long. V lost 5 bases and J lost 11; bases outside the gene matches: 9. The germline V gene has CDR1 SGHVS and CDR2 FNYEAQ.

Worth noting for this clonotype: One junction end disagrees with the germline gene, perhaps due to a read error. V usage is TRBV7-8 and J usage is TRBJ2-1; D could derive from TRBD1 or TRBD2 (5 bases each). Germline V lookup: CDR1 SGHVS, CDR2 FQNEAQ. The CDR3 length is 15 residues. CDR3 bases: TGTGCCAGCAGCTTAGGGGACGGACCGTACAATGAGCAGTGCTTC. Amino acid sequence: CASSLGDGPYNEQCF.

This clonotype was recorded a few times. This rearrangement joins TRBV7-8 to TRBJ2-7, with D possibly being TRBD2 (6 bases). V dropped 1 base and J dropped 1 base, with 11 bases sitting between them. CDR1 and CDR2 from the germline V gene are SGHVS and FQNEAQ. This CDR3 contains 15 residues. The CDR3 DNA reads TGTGCCAGCAGCTTAGAGGGAGGCGTTTCCTACGAGCAGTACTTC. Its protein is CASSLEGGVSYEQYF.

The chain has TRBV5-1 and TRBJ2-7; unclear D gene. CDR1 is SGHRS and CDR2 is YFSETQ in the germline V gene. V was trimmed by 0 bases and J by 3 bases, leaving 13 bases between them. The CDR3 is made up of 15 amino acids. CDR3 loop: CASSLGGVGYYEQYF. In DNA, the CDR3 is TGCGCCAGCAGCTTGGGTGGGGTTGGGTACTACGAGCAGTACTTC.

The CDR3 bases are TGCAGTGCTAGAGATCCCGTGGAGGGACTTGGCTACACCTTC. Amino acid sequence: CSARDPVEGLGYTF. The V gene is TRBV20-1, the J gene TRBJ1-2; perhaps TRBD1 as D (5 bases). This CDR3 has 14 residues. From germline, CDR1 is DFQATT and CDR2 SNEGSKA (reference sequence). Trimming pared 0 bases from V and 7 bases from J, leaving 15 bases between.

The sample holds a few counts of this clonotype. This rearrangement joins TRBV29-1 to TRBJ1-1, with D tentatively TRBD1 (6 bases). The CDR3 consists of 16 residues. Looked up from germline, CDR1 is SQVTM and CDR2 is ANQGSEA. Between the trimmed V and J ends, which lost 3 bases and 5 bases, there was a span of 22 bases. CDR3 residues: CSVDGTTGPGGTEAFF. As DNA, the CDR3 is TGCAGCGTTGATGGGACCACAGGGCCGGGAGGGACTGAAGCTTTCTTT.

The rearrangement uses TRBV4-2 and TRBJ2-2, with D perhaps TRBD1 (5 bases). Germline V gene data show CDR1 as LGHNA and CDR2 as YNFKEQ. Trimming took 0 bases from V and 6 from J, leaving 11 bases between them. CDR3 size: 15 residues. CDR3 DNA sequence: TGTGCCAGCAGCCAAGAGCCCAAGGGGTCCGGGGAGCTGTTTTTT. It specifies CASSQEPKGSGELFF.

The chain links TRBV7-2 to TRBJ1-1, with D unclear. CDR3 size: 13 residues. Germline V lookup: CDR1 SGHTA, CDR2 FQGNSA. Trimming left V 3 bases short and J 1 base short, with 6 bases between. The CDR3 region is CASSFRTNTEAFF. The CDR3 bases are TGTGCCAGCAGCTTCAGAACGAACACTGAAGCTTTCTTT.

This clonotype was observed a few times. V is TRBV6-5 and J is TRBJ1-2; the D gene is possibly TRBD1 (6 bases). There are 14 residues in the CDR3. V lost 6 bases to trimming and J lost 6 bases, with 17 bases between them. The germline gives CDR1 MNHEY, CDR2 SVGAGI. CDR3 bases: TGTGCCAGCAGAAGGGGGGTGGACGTCGATGGCTACACCTTC. This gives the protein CASRRGVDVDGYTF.

This sequence joins TRBV6-1 and TRBJ2-5; 8 nucleotides align to TRBD2. Trimming took 2 bases from V and 4 from J; bases not matched to a gene: 9. Germline values: CDR1 MNHNS, CDR2 SASEGT. This CDR3 is built from 16 residues. CDR3 sequence (DNA): TGTGCCAGCAGTGAAAAGGAAGCGGGAGAGGGAGAGACCCAGTACTTC. The encoded protein is CASSEKEAGEGETQYF.

The chain uses TRBV27 and TRBJ2-7; 10 nucleotides match TRBD2. The CDR3 is 14 amino acids. Germline V gene sequence: CDR1 MNHEY, CDR2 SMNVEV (reference sequence). V was pared by 5 bases and J by 3 bases, with 4 bases of the junction left unmatched. The CDR3 protein is CASSPSGRVYEQYF. The CDR3 DNA reads TGTGCCAGCAGTCCTAGCGGGAGAGTCTACGAGCAGTACTTC.

The CDR3 spells CASSLGDTICGETQYF. CDR3 DNA sequence: TGTGCCAGCAGTTTAGGGGACACCATTTGTGGGGAGACCCAGTACTTC. The chain has TRBV28 and TRBJ2-5; D may be TRBD1 (6 bases). The germline CDR1 and CDR2 sequences are MDHEN and SYDVKM. V lost 2 bases and J 5 bases, leaving 18 bases between the germline ends. This CDR3 is 16 amino acids long.

This clonotype is a singleton in its sample. The chain couples TRBV12-5 to TRBJ1-1; D is ambiguous. V was cut by 5 bases and J by 5 bases, with 6 bases left in between. CDR3 length: 11 amino acids. Per germline, CDR1 LGHNT and CDR2 FRNRAP. CDR3 DNA sequence: TGTGCTAGTGGTACTGGGACTGAAGCTTTCTTT. Amino acid sequence: CASGTGTEAFF.

The chain combines TRBV12-3 or TRBV12-4 with TRBJ2-1; D is unclear. The V end lost 3 bases, the J end lost 5 bases, and 5 bases lay between the germline ends. The CDR3 sequence is 12 residues long. CDR3 DNA sequence: TGTGCCAGCAGTTTGGAAAACAATGAGCAGTTCTTC. Translating gives CASSLENNEQFF.

The V call is TRBV7-6, the J call TRBJ2-7; possibly TRBD2 for D (5 bases). V lost 5 bases and J lost 2, with 13 bases in between. Germline CDR1 SGHVS, CDR2 FNYEAQ. The CDR3 totals 14 residues. As DNA, the CDR3 is TGTGCCAGCAGCCCTCGGACTGAAACCTACGAGCAGTACTTC. Its translation is CASSPRTETYEQYF. Complete variable domain (other parts from reference TRBV7-6 and TRBJ2-7): GAGVSQSPRYKVTKRGQDVALRCDPISGHVSLYWYRQALGQGPEFLTYFNYEAQQDKSGLPNDRFSAERPEGSISTLTIQRTEQRDSAMYRCASSPRTETYEQYFGPGTRLTVT.

This sequence joins TRBV27 and TRBJ1-5, with 10 bases identical to TRBD1. J was trimmed by 7 bases and V by 6 bases; bases with no gene match: 9. From germline, CDR1 is MNHEY and CDR2 SMNVEV (reference sequence). This CDR3 is built from 15 residues. CDR3 DNA sequence: TGTGCCAGCAGCCCGGACAGGGGGGCACGACAGCCCCAGCATTTT. Translated: CASSPDRGARQPQHF.

V usage is TRBV7-6 and J usage is TRBJ2-6, with 7 bases lining up with TRBD2. Germline V gene lookup returns CDR1 SGHVS and CDR2 FNYEAQ. The junction had 8 bases not matched to a gene; V was cut back by 3 bases and J by 0 bases. The CDR3 runs 18 residues. The CDR3 DNA is TGTGCCAGCAGCTTGGAGGGCCTAGCGGCCTCTGGGGCCAACGTCCTGACTTTC. Residues: CASSLEGLAASGANVLTF. Drawing the rest from reference TRBV7-6 and TRBJ2-6, the complete variable domain is GAGVSQSPRYKVTKRGQDVALRCDPISGHVSLYWYRQALGQGPEFLTYFNYEAQQDKSGLPNDRFSAERPEGSISTLTIQRTEQRDSAMYRCASSLEGLAASGANVLTFGAGSRLTVL.

The CDR3 region has the DNA TGTGCCAGCAGTTTGGGCAGGGGGACTGAAGCTTTCTTT. Protein: CASSLGRGTEAFF. The chain has TRBV28 and TRBJ1-1; 7 nucleotides agree with TRBD1. The V gene's germline CDR1 is MDHEN and CDR2 SYDVKM. CDR3 size: 13 residues. V lost 3 bases to trimming and J lost 5 bases; unmatched junction nucleotides: 3.